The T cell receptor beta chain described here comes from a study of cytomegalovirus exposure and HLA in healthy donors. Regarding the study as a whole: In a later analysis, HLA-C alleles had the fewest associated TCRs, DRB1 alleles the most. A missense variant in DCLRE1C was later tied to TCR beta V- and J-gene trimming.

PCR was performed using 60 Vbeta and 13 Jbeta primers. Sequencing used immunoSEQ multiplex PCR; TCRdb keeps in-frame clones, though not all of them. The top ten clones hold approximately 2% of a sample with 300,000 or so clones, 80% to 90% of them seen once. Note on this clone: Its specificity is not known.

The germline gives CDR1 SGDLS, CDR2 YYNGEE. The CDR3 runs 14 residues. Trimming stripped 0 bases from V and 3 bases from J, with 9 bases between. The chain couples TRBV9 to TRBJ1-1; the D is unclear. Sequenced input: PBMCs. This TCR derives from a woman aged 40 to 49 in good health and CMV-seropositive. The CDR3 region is CASSVVDSDTEAFF. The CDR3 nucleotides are TGTGCCAGCAGCGTAGTAGATTCGGACACTGAAGCTTTCTTT.